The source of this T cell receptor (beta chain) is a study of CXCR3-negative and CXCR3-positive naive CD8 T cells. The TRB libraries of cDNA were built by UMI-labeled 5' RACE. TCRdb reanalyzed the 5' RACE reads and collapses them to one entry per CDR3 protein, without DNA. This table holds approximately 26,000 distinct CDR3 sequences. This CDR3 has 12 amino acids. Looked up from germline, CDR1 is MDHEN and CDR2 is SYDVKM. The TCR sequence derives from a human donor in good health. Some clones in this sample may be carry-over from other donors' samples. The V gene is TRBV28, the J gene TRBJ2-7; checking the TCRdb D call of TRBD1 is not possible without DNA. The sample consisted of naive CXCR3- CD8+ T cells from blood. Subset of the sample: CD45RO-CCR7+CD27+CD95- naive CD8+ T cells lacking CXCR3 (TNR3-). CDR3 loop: CASSWTGDEQYF.